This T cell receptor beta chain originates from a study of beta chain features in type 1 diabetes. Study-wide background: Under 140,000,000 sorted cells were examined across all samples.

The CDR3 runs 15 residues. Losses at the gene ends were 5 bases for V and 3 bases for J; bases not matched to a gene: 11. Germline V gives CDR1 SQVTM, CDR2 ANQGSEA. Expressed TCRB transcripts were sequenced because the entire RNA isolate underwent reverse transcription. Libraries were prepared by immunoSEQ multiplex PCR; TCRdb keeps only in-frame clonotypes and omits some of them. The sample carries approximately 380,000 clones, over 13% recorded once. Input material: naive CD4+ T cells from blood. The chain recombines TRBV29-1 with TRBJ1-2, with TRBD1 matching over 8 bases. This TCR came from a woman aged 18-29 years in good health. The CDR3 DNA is TGCAGCGTTTTCCCGGACAGGGTAGGAGACTATGGCTACACCTTC. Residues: CSVFPDRVGDYGYTF. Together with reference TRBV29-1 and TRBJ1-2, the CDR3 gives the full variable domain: SAVISQKPSRDICQRGTSLTIQCQVDSQVTMMFWYRQQPGQSLTLIATANQGSEATYESGFVIDKFPISRPNLTFSTLTVSNMSPEDSSIYLCSVFPDRVGDYGYTFGSGTRLTVV.